A single sample is the source of the 5 T cell receptor beta chains below, sequenced in a study of shared clonotypes between healthy human individuals. Here immunoSEQ multiplex PCR was the method, and the copy in TCRdb shows in-frame clones only, minus some. The table has around 600,000 clones, around 97% seen once. Sequenced: naive CD4+ T cells sorted from blood. Subset denoted: CD45RA+ positively selected. The receptor set was obtained from a woman aged 25 to 39 in good health.

The V call is TRBV6-4, the J call TRBJ2-7, with no clear D. This CDR3 is 16 amino acids long. The ends were cut back, 4 bases at V and 1 base at J, with 17 bases in the middle. Germline V gene sequence: CDR1 MRHNA, CDR2 SNTAGT. CDR3 DNA sequence: TGTGCCAGCAGTGTCCTCACACCGACACCTTCCTACGAGCAGTACTTC. Encoded protein: CASSVLTPTPSYEQYF.

The rearrangement uses TRBV18 and TRBJ2-5, with no clear D. The CDR3 consists of 15 residues. Germline V gives CDR1 KGHSH, CDR2 LQKENI. The V and J ends lost 2 bases and 5 bases respectively, with 15 bases between them. DNA of the CDR3: TGTGCCAGCTCACCAAGAACGAACAGAATGGAGACCCAGTACTTC. It specifies CASSPRTNRMETQYF.

This clone was detected once. The J gene is TRBJ1-1, the V gene TRBV19, with D hard to call. Germline V gene data show CDR1 as LNHDA and CDR2 as SQIVND (reference sequence). The CDR3 contains 13 residues. V was clipped by 5 bases and J by 3 bases, with 10 bases between them. The CDR3 spells CASSSGSYTEAFF. DNA of the CDR3: TGTGCCAGTAGTTCAGGTAGCTACACTGAAGCTTTCTTT.

The rearrangement joins TRBV15 to TRBJ2-5; possible D gene TRBD1, 6 bases. The CDR3 loop spans 15 amino acids. The V gene's germline CDR1 is LNHNV and CDR2 YYDKDF (reference sequence). With 1 base removed from V and 0 bases from J, the gap between germline ends came to 9 bases. This CDR3 is CATSRGQEYQETQYF. The CDR3 nucleotides read TGTGCCACCAGCAGAGGACAGGAGTACCAAGAGACCCAGTACTTC. The full variable domain, completed using reference TRBV15 and TRBJ2-5, is DAMVIQNPRYQVTQFGKPVTLSCSQTLNHNVMYWYQQKSSQAPKLLFHYYDKDFNNEADTPDNFQSRRPNTSFCFLDIRSPGLGDTAMYLCATSRGQEYQETQYFGPGTRLLVL.

This chain links TRBV11-2 with TRBJ1-3; no clear D. The CDR3 extends over 13 amino acids. The V and J ends lost 5 bases and 4 bases respectively, with 9 bases between them. The V gene's germline CDR1 is SGHAT and CDR2 FQNNGV. The DNA for the CDR3 is TGTGCCAGCAGCCGGGAGGAGGGAAACACCATATATTTT. It specifies CASSREEGNTIYF.